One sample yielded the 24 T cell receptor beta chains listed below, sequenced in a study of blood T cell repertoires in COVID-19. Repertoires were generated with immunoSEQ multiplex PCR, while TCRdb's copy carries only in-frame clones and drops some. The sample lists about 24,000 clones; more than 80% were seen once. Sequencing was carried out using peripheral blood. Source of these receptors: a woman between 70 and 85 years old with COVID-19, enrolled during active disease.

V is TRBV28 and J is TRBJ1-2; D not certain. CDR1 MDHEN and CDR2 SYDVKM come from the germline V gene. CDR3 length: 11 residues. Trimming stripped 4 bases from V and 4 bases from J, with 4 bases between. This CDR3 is CASSSLYGYTF. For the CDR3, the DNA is TGTGCCAGCAGTTCTCTCTATGGCTACACCTTC.

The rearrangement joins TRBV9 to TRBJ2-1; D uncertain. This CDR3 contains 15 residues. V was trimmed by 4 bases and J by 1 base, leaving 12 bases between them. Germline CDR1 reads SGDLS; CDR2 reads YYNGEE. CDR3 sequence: CASSRSVGSYNEQFF. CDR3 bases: TGTGCCAGCAGCCGTAGTGTCGGGTCCTACAATGAGCAGTTCTTC.

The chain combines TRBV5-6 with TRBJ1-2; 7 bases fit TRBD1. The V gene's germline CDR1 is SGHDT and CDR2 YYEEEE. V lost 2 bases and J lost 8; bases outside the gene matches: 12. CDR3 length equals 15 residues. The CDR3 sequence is CASSFFLAGGDGYTF. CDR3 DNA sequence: TGTGCCAGCAGCTTTTTCCTGGCAGGGGGTGACGGCTACACCTTC.

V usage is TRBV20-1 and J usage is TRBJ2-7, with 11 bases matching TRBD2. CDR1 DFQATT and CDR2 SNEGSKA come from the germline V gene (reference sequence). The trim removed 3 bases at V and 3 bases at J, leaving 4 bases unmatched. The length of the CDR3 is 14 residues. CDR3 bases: TGCAGTGCTAGTCTAGCGGGGGGACACTACGAGCAGTACTTC. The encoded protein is CSASLAGGHYEQYF.

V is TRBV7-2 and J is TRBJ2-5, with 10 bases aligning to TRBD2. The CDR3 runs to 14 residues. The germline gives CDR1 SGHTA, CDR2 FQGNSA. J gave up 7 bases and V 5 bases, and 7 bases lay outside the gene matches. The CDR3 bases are TGTGCCAGCAGCCTACTAGCGGGGCGGGCGACCCAGTACTTC. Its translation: CASSLLAGRATQYF.

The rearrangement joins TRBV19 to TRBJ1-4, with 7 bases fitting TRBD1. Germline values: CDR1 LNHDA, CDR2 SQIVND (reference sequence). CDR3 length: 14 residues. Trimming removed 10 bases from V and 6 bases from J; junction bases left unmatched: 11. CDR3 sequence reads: CATSGTADYEKLFF. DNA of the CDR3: TGTGCCACTTCCGGGACAGCGGATTATGAAAAACTGTTTTTT. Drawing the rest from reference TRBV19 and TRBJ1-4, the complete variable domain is DGGITQSPKYLFRKEGQNVTLSCEQNLNHDAMYWYRQDPGQGLRLIYYSQIVNDFQKGDIAEGYSVSREKKESFPLTVTSAQKNPTAFYLCATSGTADYEKLFFGSGTQLSVL.

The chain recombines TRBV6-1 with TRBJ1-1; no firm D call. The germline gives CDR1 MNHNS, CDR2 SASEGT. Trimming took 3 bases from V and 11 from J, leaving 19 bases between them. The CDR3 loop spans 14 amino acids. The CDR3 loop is CASSDQRPPENAFF. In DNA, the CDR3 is TGTGCCAGCAGTGACCAGCGTCCCCCAGAAAACGCTTTCTTT.

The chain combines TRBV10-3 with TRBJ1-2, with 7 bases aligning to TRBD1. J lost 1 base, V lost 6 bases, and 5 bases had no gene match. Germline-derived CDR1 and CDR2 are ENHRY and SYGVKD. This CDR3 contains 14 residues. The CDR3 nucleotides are TGTGCCATCAGCTCCGGGACAGTTAACTATGGCTACACCTTC. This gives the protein CAISSGTVNYGYTF.

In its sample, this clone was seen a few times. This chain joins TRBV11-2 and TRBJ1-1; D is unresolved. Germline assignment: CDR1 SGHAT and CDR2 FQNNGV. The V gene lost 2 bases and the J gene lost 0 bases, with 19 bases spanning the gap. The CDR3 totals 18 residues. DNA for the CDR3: TGTGCCAGCAGCTTAAAGAGGCTCGGCGGCCGCTTGAACACTGAAGCTTTCTTT. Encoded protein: CASSLKRLGGRLNTEAFF.

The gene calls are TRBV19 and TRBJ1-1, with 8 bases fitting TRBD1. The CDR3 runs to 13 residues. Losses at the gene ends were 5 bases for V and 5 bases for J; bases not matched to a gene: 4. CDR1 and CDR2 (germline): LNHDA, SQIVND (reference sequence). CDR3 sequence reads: CASSEQGATEAFF. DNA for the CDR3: TGTGCCAGTAGTGAGCAGGGGGCGACTGAAGCTTTCTTT.

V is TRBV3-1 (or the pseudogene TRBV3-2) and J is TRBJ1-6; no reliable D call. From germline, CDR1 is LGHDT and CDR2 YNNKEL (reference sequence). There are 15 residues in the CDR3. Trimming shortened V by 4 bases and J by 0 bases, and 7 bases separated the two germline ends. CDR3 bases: TGTGCCAGCAGCCTCGGGGACTCCTATAATTCACCCCTCCACTTT. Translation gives CASSLGDSYNSPLHF.

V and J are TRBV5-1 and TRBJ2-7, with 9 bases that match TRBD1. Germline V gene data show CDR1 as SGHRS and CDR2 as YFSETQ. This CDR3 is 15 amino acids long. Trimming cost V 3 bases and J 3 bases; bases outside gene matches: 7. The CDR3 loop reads CASSSTGGGSYEQYF. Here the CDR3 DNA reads TGCGCCAGCAGCTCAACAGGGGGCGGGAGCTACGAGCAGTACTTC.

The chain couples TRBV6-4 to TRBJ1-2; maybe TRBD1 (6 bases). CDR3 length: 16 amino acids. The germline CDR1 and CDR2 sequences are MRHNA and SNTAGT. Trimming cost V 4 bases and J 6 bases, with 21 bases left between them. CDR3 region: CASSAQGGAQVDGYTF. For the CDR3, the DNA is TGTGCCAGCAGTGCCCAAGGGGGGGCCCAAGTAGATGGCTACACCTTC.

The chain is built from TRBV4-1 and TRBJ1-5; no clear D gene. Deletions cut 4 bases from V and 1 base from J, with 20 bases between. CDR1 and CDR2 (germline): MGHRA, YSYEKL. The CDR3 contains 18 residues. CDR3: CASSPLPAAGDSNQPQHF. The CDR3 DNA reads TGCGCCAGCAGCCCGCTGCCCGCCGCCGGAGACAGCAATCAGCCCCAGCATTTT.

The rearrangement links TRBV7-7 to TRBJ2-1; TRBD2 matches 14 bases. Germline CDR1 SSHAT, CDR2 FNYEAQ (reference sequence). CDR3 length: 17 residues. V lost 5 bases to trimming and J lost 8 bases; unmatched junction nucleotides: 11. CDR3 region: CASSTGLAGAQPDEQFF. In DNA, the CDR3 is TGTGCCAGCAGCACGGGACTAGCGGGGGCCCAGCCGGATGAGCAGTTCTTC.

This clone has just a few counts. In DNA, the CDR3 is TGTGCCAGCACCGACAGCTTTTCCTATGGCTACACCTTC. As protein: CASTDSFSYGYTF. V usage is TRBV2 and J usage is TRBJ1-2; tentatively, D is TRBD1 (5 bases). The V end was cut by 7 bases, the J end by 4 bases, with 13 bases between. This CDR3 contains 13 residues. The germline gives CDR1 SNHLY, CDR2 FYNNEI.

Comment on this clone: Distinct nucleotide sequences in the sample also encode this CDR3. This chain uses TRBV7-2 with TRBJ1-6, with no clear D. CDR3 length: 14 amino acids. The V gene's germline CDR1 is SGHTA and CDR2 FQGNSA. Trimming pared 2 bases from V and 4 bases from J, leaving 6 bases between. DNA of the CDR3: TGTGCCAGCAGCTTATCCAGTTATAATTCACCCCTCCACTTT. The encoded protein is CASSLSSYNSPLHF.

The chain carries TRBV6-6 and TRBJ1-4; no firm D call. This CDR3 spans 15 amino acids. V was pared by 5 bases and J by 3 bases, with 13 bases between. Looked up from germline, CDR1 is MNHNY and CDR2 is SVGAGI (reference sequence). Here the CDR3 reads CASSRPGEANEKLFF. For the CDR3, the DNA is TGTGCCAGCAGTCGCCCCGGGGAGGCTAATGAAAAACTGTTTTTT.

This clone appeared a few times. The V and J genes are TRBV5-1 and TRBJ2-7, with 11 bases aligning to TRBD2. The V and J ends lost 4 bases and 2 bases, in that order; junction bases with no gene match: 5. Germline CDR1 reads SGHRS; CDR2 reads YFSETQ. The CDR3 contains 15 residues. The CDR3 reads CASSATSGGPYEQYF. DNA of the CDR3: TGCGCCAGCAGCGCAACTAGCGGGGGACCCTACGAGCAGTACTTC.

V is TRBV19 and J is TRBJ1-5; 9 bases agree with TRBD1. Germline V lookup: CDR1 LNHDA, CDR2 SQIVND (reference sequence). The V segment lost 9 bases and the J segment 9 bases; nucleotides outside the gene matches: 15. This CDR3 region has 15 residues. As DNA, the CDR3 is TGTGCCAGCTCTGCAACGGGACAGGGCCTTCGGCCCCAGCATTTT. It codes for CASSATGQGLRPQHF.

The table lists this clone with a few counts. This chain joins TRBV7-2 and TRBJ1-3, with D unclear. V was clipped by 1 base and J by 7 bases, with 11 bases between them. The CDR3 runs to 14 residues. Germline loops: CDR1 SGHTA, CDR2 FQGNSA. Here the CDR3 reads CASSLDPRGNTIYF. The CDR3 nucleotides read TGTGCCAGCAGCTTAGACCCCAGAGGGAACACCATATATTTT.

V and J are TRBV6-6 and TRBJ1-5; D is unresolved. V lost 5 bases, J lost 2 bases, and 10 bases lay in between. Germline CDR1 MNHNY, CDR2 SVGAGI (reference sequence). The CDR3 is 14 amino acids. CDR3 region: CASSRTGGNQPQHF. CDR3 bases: TGTGCCAGCAGTCGGACTGGTGGCAATCAGCCCCAGCATTTT.

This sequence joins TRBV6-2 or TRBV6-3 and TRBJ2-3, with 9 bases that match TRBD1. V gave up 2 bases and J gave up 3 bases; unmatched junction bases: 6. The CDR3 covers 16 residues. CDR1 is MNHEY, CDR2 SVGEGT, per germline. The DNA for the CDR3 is TGTGCCAGCAGTTACGTGGACGGGACAGGGACAGATACGCAGTATTTT. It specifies CASSYVDGTGTDTQYF.

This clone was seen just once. The CDR3 coding sequence is TGTGCCAGCAGAAAAAGTAGCGGGGAGCTGTTTTTT. This codes for CASRKSSGELFF. V gene TRBV6-5 combines with J gene TRBJ2-2; D gene uncertain. The CDR3 has 12 amino acids. V lost 6 bases to trimming and J lost 7 bases, with 9 bases between them. Germline CDR1 reads MNHEY; CDR2 reads SVGAGI.